These 20 T cell receptor beta chains originate from one sample sequenced in a study of human T cells and chemical hapten exposure. As for time point: healthy volunteer bleed at 2 weeks. The study extracted total RNA from unfractionated whole blood. TCRdb re-called the RACE reads through MiXCR, storing one row per CDR3 protein. Among some 90,000 distinct CDR3 sequences listed, roughly 8.5% were seen once. The sequencing sample was made of whole blood. Every receptor here comes from a female donor in good health. Some clones in this sample may be carry-over from other donors' samples.

This clonotype was seen many times. V usage is TRBV20-1 and J usage is TRBJ2-1; TRBD2 agrees at 13 bases. Germline CDR1 is DFQATT and CDR2 is SNEGSKA (reference sequence). J lost 7 bases, V lost 6 bases, and 9 bases had no gene match. This CDR3 has 15 amino acids. The CDR3 coding sequence is TGCAGTGCGCCAACTAGCGGGAGGGCCGGGAATGAGCAGTTCTTC. Translating gives CSAPTSGRAGNEQFF.

The V gene is TRBV6-1, the J gene TRBJ1-1; perhaps TRBD1 as D (5 bases). The CDR3 covers 13 residues. Looked up from germline, CDR1 is MNHNS and CDR2 is SASEGT. The germline V and J ends were trimmed by 6 bases and 3 bases, with 11 bases remaining between them. CDR3 nucleotides: TGTGCCAGCAGGGAGACAGTAGACACTGAAGCTTTCTTT. This gives the protein CASRETVDTEAFF.

The sample holds one count of this clonotype. V usage is TRBV30 and J usage is TRBJ1-6, with 8 bases identical to TRBD1. CDR3 size: 14 residues. V gave up 5 bases and J gave up 6 bases; unmatched junction bases: 6. The germline gives CDR1 GTSNPN, CDR2 SVGIG (reference sequence). The CDR3 DNA follows: TGTGCCTGGTGCCAGGGGGCTGGTAATTCACCCCTCCACTTT. As protein: CAWCQGAGNSPLHF.

The V call is TRBV2, the J call TRBJ2-3, with 12 bases fitting TRBD2. The CDR3 is made up of 16 amino acids. Germline CDR1 is SNHLY and CDR2 is FYNNEI. V dropped 4 bases and J dropped 5; count of bases not matched to a gene: 7. The CDR3 sequence is CASSVRLAGARDTQYF. CDR3 coding DNA: TGTGCCAGCAGTGTTAGACTAGCGGGAGCCCGAGATACGCAGTATTTT.

The rearrangement uses TRBV2 and TRBJ2-3; 7 bases align to TRBD1. This CDR3 spans 14 amino acids. V dropped 6 bases and J dropped 2; count of bases not matched to a gene: 5. Germline values: CDR1 SNHLY, CDR2 FYNNEI. The CDR3 nucleotides read TGTGCCAGCAGACCCGGACAGGCCACAGATACGCAGTATTTT. This codes for CASRPGQATDTQYF.

This clonotype showed up just a few times. The chain combines TRBV12-3 or TRBV12-4 with TRBJ1-1; a possible D gene is TRBD1 (6 bases). Trimming removed 4 bases from V and 2 bases from J, with 11 bases in between. The CDR3 is 14 amino acids. The CDR3: CASSSKGGNTEAFF. The CDR3 region has the DNA TGTGCCAGCAGTTCTAAGGGGGGTAACACTGAAGCTTTCTTT.

This clonotype appeared a few times. The chain combines TRBV20-1 with TRBJ2-4; a possible D gene is TRBD1 (7 bases). Germline V gene lookup returns CDR1 DFQATT and CDR2 SNEGSKA (reference sequence). This CDR3 comprises 13 residues. The V and J ends lost 3 bases and 6 bases respectively, with 12 bases between them. DNA for the CDR3: TGCAGTGCTAGCCAGGGGGGAGGAAACATTCAGTACTTC. Amino acid sequence: CSASQGGGNIQYF.

This clonotype has more than one count but fewer than ten. V gene TRBV19 combines with J gene TRBJ2-1; 10 bases are a match to TRBD2. The CDR3 loop spans 16 amino acids. V shed 4 bases and J 1 base; nucleotides not matched to a gene: 4. Germline V gene sequence: CDR1 LNHDA, CDR2 SQIVND (reference sequence). CDR3 region: CASSTSTSGSYNEQFF. The CDR3, as DNA: TGTGCCAGTAGTACCTCGACTAGCGGGTCCTACAATGAGCAGTTCTTC.

This clonotype was detected a few times. The J gene is TRBJ2-6, the V gene TRBV7-9; D is unclear. V dropped 5 bases and J dropped 0 bases, with 14 bases sitting between them. The CDR3 is 17 residues long. The germline V gene has CDR1 SEHNR and CDR2 FQNEAQ (reference sequence). This CDR3 reads CASSVGPPNSGANVLTF. For the CDR3, the DNA is TGTGCCAGCAGCGTCGGTCCACCTAACTCTGGGGCCAACGTCCTGACTTTC. Using reference TRBV7-9 and TRBJ2-6 for the parts outside the CDR3, the full variable domain is DTGVSQNPRHKITKRGQNVTFRCDPISEHNRLYWYRQTLGQGPEFLTYFQNEAQLEKSRLLSDRFSAERPKGSFSTLEIQRTEQGDSAMYLCASSVGPPNSGANVLTFGAGSRLTVL.

V is TRBV7-9 and J is TRBJ1-3, with D maybe TRBD1 (5 bases). CDR3 length equals 16 residues. V was pared by 5 bases and J by 9 bases, with 23 bases between. Germline values: CDR1 SEHNR, CDR2 FQNEAQ (reference sequence). CDR3 nucleotide sequence: TGTGCCAGCAGCCCTCCCTTGGGGGTCGAGAGAGGCACCATATATTTT. Its protein product is CASSPPLGVERGTIYF.

This chain links TRBV28 with TRBJ2-6; 7 bases are shared with TRBD1. The CDR3 spans 16 residues. V lost 4 bases, J lost 4 bases, and 7 bases stayed unmatched. Germline CDR1 and CDR2: MDHEN and SYDVKM. DNA of the CDR3: TGTGCCAGCAGTTCGAGACAGGGAACCGGGGCCAACGTCCTGACTTTC. Encoded protein: CASSSRQGTGANVLTF. The full variable domain, its missing parts supplied by reference TRBV28 and TRBJ2-6, is DVKVTQSSRYLVKRTGEKVFLECVQDMDHENMFWYRQDPGLGLRLIYFSYDVKMKEKGDIPEGYSVSREKKERFSLILESASTNQTSMYLCASSSRQGTGANVLTFGAGSRLTVL.

The table lists this clonotype with a few counts. CDR3 DNA sequence: TGCAGCGTTGAGTGGCAGGGTGGACAGCCCCAGCATTTT. As protein: CSVEWQGGQPQHF. J is TRBJ1-5 and V is TRBV29-1; weak D call: TRBD1 (5 bases). This CDR3 contains 13 residues. CDR1 and CDR2 (germline): SQVTM, ANQGSEA. V was cut by 3 bases and J by 7 bases, with 13 bases left in between.

This clonotype showed up many times. The chain carries TRBV6-6 and TRBJ1-5, with TRBD1 matching 7 bases. CDR3 length: 16 residues. V lost 0 bases, J lost 1 base, and 3 bases stayed unmatched. Germline V gene sequence: CDR1 MNHNY, CDR2 SVGAGI (reference sequence). CDR3 loop: CASSYSTGWSNQPQHF. The CDR3 coding sequence is TGTGCCAGCAGTTACTCGACAGGGTGGAGCAATCAGCCCCAGCATTTT.

The chain has TRBV29-1 and TRBJ2-1; tentatively, D is TRBD2 (6 bases). Germline V gene data show CDR1 as SQVTM and CDR2 as ANQGSEA. With 3 bases removed from V and 9 bases from J, the gap between germline ends came to 6 bases. CDR3 length: 10 residues. The CDR3 is CSVERGEQFF. As DNA, the CDR3 is TGCAGCGTTGAGCGGGGTGAGCAGTTCTTC.

This sequence joins TRBV6-6 and TRBJ2-1, with D possibly matching TRBD2 (5 bases). The CDR3 has 15 amino acids. Trimming cost V 0 bases and J 6 bases, with 12 bases left between them. Per germline, CDR1 MNHNY and CDR2 SVGAGI (reference sequence). The CDR3 nucleotides read TGTGCCAGCAGTTACTCCCCCCTAACTAGCAATGAGCAGTTCTTC. Residues: CASSYSPLTSNEQFF.

V usage is TRBV3-1 and J usage is TRBJ1-1; no definite D call. Germline lookup yields CDR1 LGHDT and CDR2 YNNKEL (reference sequence). The CDR3 spans 16 residues. The V end lost 2 bases, the J end lost 4 bases, and 17 bases lay between the germline ends. This chain's CDR3 is CASSQRPPASGTEAFF. The CDR3 DNA is TGTGCCAGCAGCCAAAGGCCCCCCGCATCGGGCACTGAAGCTTTCTTT.

The chain uses TRBV6-2 or TRBV6-3 and TRBJ1-5, with D maybe TRBD1 (6 bases). Germline CDR1 reads MNHEY; CDR2 reads SVGEGT. The CDR3 length is 16 residues. V was pared by 7 bases and J by 0 bases, with 16 bases between. In DNA, the CDR3 is TGTGCCAGCAAATACGCTTCGGGGGCTAGCAATCAGCCCCAGCATTTT. Translated: CASKYASGASNQPQHF.

In regard to this clonotype: A much larger clone differs by one base, so this may be a read error. Since the CDR3 does not end with the conserved phenylalanine or tryptophan, this likely comes from a read error. This chain uses TRBV29-1 with TRBJ1-1; no firm D call. V gave up 3 bases and J gave up 8 bases, with 10 bases separating them. Germline V gives CDR1 SQVTM, CDR2 ANQGSEA. CDR3 length: 11 amino acids. CDR3 coding DNA: TGCAGCGTTGACCTGAAAGTCGAAGCTTTCTTA. This translates into CSVDLKVEAFL.

In its sample, this clonotype was seen a few times. The rearrangement joins TRBV16 to TRBJ2-3, with D perhaps TRBD2 (5 bases). Germline V lookup: CDR1 KGHSY, CDR2 FQNENV. The V end lost 0 bases, the J end lost 6 bases, and 25 bases lay between the germline ends. This CDR3 is built from 19 residues. This chain's CDR3 is CASSQSTTGLTSETDTQYF. The CDR3 coding sequence is TGTGCCAGCAGCCAATCGACCACGGGGTTAACCTCAGAAACCGATACGCAGTATTTT.

This clonotype was recorded at least ten times. The chain uses TRBV30 and TRBJ1-5; D gene unclear. Germline V gene lookup returns CDR1 GTSNPN and CDR2 SVGIG (reference sequence). The CDR3 has 12 amino acids. Trimming shortened V by 2 bases and J by 11 bases, and 13 bases separated the two germline ends. CDR3 sequence (DNA): TGTGCCTGGAGTTCAGGTTACGAGGCCCAGCATTTT. This encodes CAWSSGYEAQHF.